A selection of T cell receptor beta chains follows, all from one sample in a study of shared clonotypes between healthy human individuals. Method: immunoSEQ multiplex PCR; TCRdb's copy keeps in-frame clones and lacks some. Of about 670,000 clones in the sample, around 72% were seen once. Sequencing used memory CD4+ T cells sorted from blood. The receptors derive from a woman in her 30s in good health. Each CDR3 is given with its conserved first and last residue. The D gene is left open where the match is weak. Clone size appears in some rows only: once, few, many, or a class for an expanded clone.

J gene | clone size | D gene | V gene | CDR3 DNA | CDR3 protein
TRBJ2-5 | many | TRBD2 | TRBV28 | TGTGCCAGCAGTCCCCCTGGGGGGGACCTGGAGACCCAGTACTTC | CASSPPGGDLETQYF
TRBJ2-2 | many | . | TRBV6-5 | TGTGCCAGCACCTCGACAGGGAACACCGGGGAGCTGTTTTTT | CASTSTGNTGELFF
TRBJ1-2 | . | . | TRBV15 | TGTGCCACCAGCAGAGGCGGGGTCGGGATCGATGGCTACACCTTC | CATSRGGVGIDGYTF
TRBJ2-7 | few | . | TRBV20-1 | TGCAGTGCTAGGGACACGTACGAGCAGTACTTC | CSARDTYEQYF
TRBJ2-3 | few | TRBD2 | TRBV27 | TGTGCCAGCAGACTAGCGGGAGTTAGAACGGATACGCAGTATTTT | CASRLAGVRTDTQYF
TRBJ1-2 | . | . | TRBV18 | TGTGCCAGCTCACCACGGCCCGATGGAAACTATGGCTACACCTTC | CASSPRPDGNYGYTF
TRBJ2-7 | . | . | TRBV4-1 | TGCGCCAGCAGCCAAGATCTCGGGAGAGGATACGAGCAGTACTTC | CASSQDLGRGYEQYF
TRBJ2-1 | . | TRBD2 | TRBV9 | TGTGCCAGACTAGCGGGAGGTCTCTGGTCCTACAATGAGCAGTTCTTC | CARLAGGLWSYNEQFF
TRBJ2-7 | few | TRBD2 | TRBV29-1 | TGCAGCGGGACTAGCGGTTTCTACGAGCAGTACTTC | CSGTSGFYEQYF
TRBJ2-7 | . | . | TRBV6-5 | TGTGCCAGCAGTTATTATATGAAGTGGCAGTACTTC | CASSYYMKWQYF
TRBJ2-5 | . | TRBD2 | TRBV5-1 | TGCGCCAGCAATTTCGGCGGGAGGGGGGAGACCCAGTACTTC | CASNFGGRGETQYF
TRBJ2-7 | . | . | TRBV27 | TGTGCCAGCAGTTTAAGGGGGGAGGGGTACATCGCGCAGTACTTC | CASSLRGEGYIAQYF
TRBJ2-7 | . | . | TRBV6-5 | TGTGCCAGCAGTCGGGGACACCTGGACCACGAGCAGTACTTC | CASSRGHLDHEQYF
TRBJ1-1 | . | . | TRBV4-1 | TGCGCCAGCAGCCAGATACAGGCGACAAAAATGAACACTGAAGCTTTCTTT | CASSQIQATKMNTEAFF
TRBJ2-1 | . | TRBD2 | TRBV7-2 | TGTGCCAGCAGCCGGGAGGTAGCGGATTACAATGAGCAGTTCTTC | CASSREVADYNEQFF
TRBJ2-2 | . | TRBD2 | TRBV2 | TGTGCCTCACAAAGGACTAGCGGGAAACCCGGGGAGCTGTTTTTT | CASQRTSGKPGELFF
TRBJ1-5 | few | TRBD1 | TRBV28 | TGTGCCAGCAGTGACCCGACAGGGTTCTGGAGGAATCAGCCCCAGCATTTT | CASSDPTGFWRNQPQHF
TRBJ2-5 | few | . | TRBV7-6 | TGTGCCAGCGGCCCGGGACGCCCCTACTTC | CASGPGRPYF
TRBJ2-7 | . | TRBD2 | TRBV7-8 | TGTGCCAGCAGCAAGACTAGCGGGAGTACCTACGAGCAGTACTTC | CASSKTSGSTYEQYF
TRBJ1-2 | . | . | TRBV14 | TGTGCCAGCAGCCTTGGCTCTGGAGACTATGGCTACACCTTC | CASSLGSGDYGYTF
TRBJ2-2 | . | TRBD1 | TRBV6-6 | TGTGCCGTGGGACAGGTGGTCGGGGAGCTGTTTTTT | CAVGQVVGELFF
TRBJ2-5 | . | TRBD2 | TRBV4-1 | TGCGCCAGCAGCCAGGTTAGCGGGAGGATCCAAGAGACCCAGTACTTC | CASSQVSGRIQETQYF
TRBJ2-7 | . | . | TRBV7-3 | TGTGCCAGCAGCATCGACAGAGAACGGGAGCAGTACTTC | CASSIDREREQYF
TRBJ2-3 | few | TRBD1 | TRBV6-1 | TGTGCCAGCAGTGAAGCTCGCAGGGGGCTGGGGGATACGCAGTATTTT | CASSEARRGLGDTQYF
TRBJ2-3 | few | TRBD2 | TRBV5-1 | TGCGCCAGCAGCCTGTTACTAGCGGGGTCCACAGATACGCAGTATTTT | CASSLLLAGSTDTQYF
TRBJ2-1 | . | . | TRBV2 | TGTGCCAGCAGTGAAAGGGGGGGGAAGGGGCGTGAGCAGTTCTTC | CASSERGGKGREQFF
TRBJ1-1 | once | . | TRBV19 | TGTGCCAGTAGTATAGAAGCACGACCGAACACTGAAGCTTTCTTT | CASSIEARPNTEAFF
TRBJ2-2 | . | . | TRBV18 | TGTGCCAGCTCATCTAGCATCGGGGAGCTGTTTTTT | CASSSSIGELFF
TRBJ2-1 | . | TRBD2 | TRBV30 | TGTGCCTGGAATCGGGGGGGGCGGTTTAATGAGCAGTTCTTC | CAWNRGGRFNEQFF
TRBJ2-7 | . | . | TRBV14 | TGTGCCAGCAGCCAAGGTATCAAAAAAAGAGGGGCCTCCTACGAGCAGTACTTC | CASSQGIKKRGASYEQYF
TRBJ1-1 | . | . | TRBV5-1 | TGCGCCAGCAGCTTAGACAGGCCGAACACTGAAGCTTTCTTT | CASSLDRPNTEAFF
TRBJ2-7 | few | TRBD2 | TRBV7-2 | TGTGCCAGCAGCCCCCCGGGACTAGCGGGAGGTAAGGGCGAGCAGTACTTC | CASSPPGLAGGKGEQYF
TRBJ2-1 | once | TRBD2 | TRBV18 | TGTGCCAGCTCACCGGCGACTAGCGGGAGAAACAATGAGCAGTTCTTC | CASSPATSGRNNEQFF
TRBJ1-1 | . | TRBD1 | TRBV7-8 | TGTGCCAGCAGCTTGGACAGGGACACTGAAGCTTTCTTT | CASSLDRDTEAFF
TRBJ1-1 | . | . | TRBV5-6 | TGTGCCAGCAGCTTAGGACAGCCGAACACTGAAGCTTTCTTT | CASSLGQPNTEAFF
TRBJ1-1 | . | TRBD1 | TRBV28 | TGTGCCAGCAGGCAAGGGGGCAGTGGCACTGAAGCTTTCTTT | CASRQGGSGTEAFF
TRBJ1-1 | few | . | TRBV30 | TGTGCCTGGAGTGTAAGGTTCAGGGACACTGAAGCTTTCTTT | CAWSVRFRDTEAFF
TRBJ1-5 | . | TRBD1 | TRBV18 | TGTGCCAGCTCACCACGGGAAGGGGGCAGTCAGCCCCAGCATTTT | CASSPREGGSQPQHF
TRBJ2-5 | . | TRBD2 | TRBV29-1 | TGCAGCGTCGGTGGACTAGCGGGAGGGCCCAAGACCCAGTACTTC | CSVGGLAGGPKTQYF
TRBJ1-4 | . | TRBD1 | TRBV5-1 | TGCGCCAGCAGCTCGACCACAGGGGACGTCCGGGGGGGACTGTTTTTT | CASSSTTGDVRGGLFF
TRBJ2-5 | . | . | TRBV7-9 | TGTGCCAGCAGCCTCGGCGAACAAGAGACCCAGTACTTC | CASSLGEQETQYF
TRBJ1-4 | . | TRBD1 | TRBV18 | TGTGCCAGCTCACAGAACAGGGGTTTAAATGAAAAACTGTTTTTT | CASSQNRGLNEKLFF
TRBJ1-2 | . | TRBD1 | TRBV28 | TGTGCCAGCAGTTTTTCGGGACAGCGACTCTATGGCTACACCTTC | CASSFSGQRLYGYTF